This is a list of T cell receptor beta chains from one sample in a study of cytomegalovirus exposure and HLA in healthy donors. Profiled with immunoSEQ multiplex PCR; TCRdb holds only in-frame clones, not every one. The table lists over 60,000 clones, under 80% of them singletons. The sequenced sample consisted of PBMCs. The receptors come from a male donor in good health and CMV-seropositive. Each CDR3 is given with its conserved first and last residue. Fields, in order: D gene, J gene, V gene, clone size, CDR3 DNA, CDR3 protein. A D gene is named only where the DNA matches it firmly. The size field is filled for only some rows; it gives once, few, many or a size class.

NA | TRBJ1-6 | TRBV21-1 | NA | TGTGCCAGCAGAAAATTGGGACACCCATCTTCACCCCTCCACTTT | CASRKLGHPSSPLHF
NA | TRBJ2-7 | TRBV11-3 | many | TGTGCCAGCAGCTACGGAAGCGGACCTCGGCGCTACGAGCAGTACTTC | CASSYGSGPRRYEQYF
NA | TRBJ2-3 | TRBV2 | NA | TGTGCCAGCAGTGAGGGAGGTCCTCAGACGCAGTATTTT | CASSEGGPQTQYF
NA | TRBJ2-6 | TRBV4-3 | NA | TGCGCCAGCAGCCAAGTTTCAGGGTCTGGGGCCAACGTCCTGACTTTC | CASSQVSGSGANVLTF
TRBD2 | TRBJ2-1 | TRBV15 | NA | TGTGCCACCAGCAGAGTAGCGGGAGGGCCTTATGAGCAGTTCTTC | CATSRVAGGPYEQFF
TRBD2 | TRBJ2-3 | TRBV2 | NA | TGTGCCAGCAGTGAAACCCGACTAGCGGGTTTCACGCAGTATTTT | CASSETRLAGFTQYF
TRBD1 | TRBJ2-7 | TRBV5-1 | NA | TGCGCCAGCAGCCTAGGGACAGCTGCCGGCGAGCAGTACTTC | CASSLGTAAGEQYF
NA | TRBJ2-7 | TRBV2 | NA | TGTGCCAGCGGAAAGACAGGAGCCTACGAGCAGTACTTC | CASGKTGAYEQYF
NA | TRBJ1-4 | TRBV7-9 | NA | TGTGCCAGCAGCTTGAGTGGTTCTAATGAAAAACTGTTTTTT | CASSLSGSNEKLFF
NA | TRBJ2-5 | TRBV11-3 | NA | TGTGCCAGCAGCGGCGGACTAAGGGAGACCCAGTACTTC | CASSGGLRETQYF
NA | TRBJ2-1 | TRBV2 | NA | TGTGCCAGCAGTGACGGCAGACAGTACTACAATGAGCAGTTCTTC | CASSDGRQYYNEQFF
TRBD1 | TRBJ2-7 | TRBV7-6 | once | TGTGCCAGCAGCGCAACAGGGGCTGGTTCCTACGAGCAGTACTTC | CASSATGAGSYEQYF
NA | TRBJ1-1 | TRBV19 | NA | TGTGCCAGTAGTATAGCGTCGCGGAACTGGATGTGGGACACTGAAGCTTTCTTT | CASSIASRNWMWDTEAFF
NA | TRBJ2-1 | TRBV4-3 | NA | TGCGCCAGCAGCCAAGAGTCGCGCGAGGGAAACAATGAGCAGTTCTTC | CASSQESREGNNEQFF
NA | TRBJ1-2 | TRBV19 | NA | TGTGCCAGTAAGGTCGGACAGCGCGGTCGAGGCGGCTACACCTTC | CASKVGQRGRGGYTF
TRBD1 | TRBJ1-4 | TRBV6-6 | NA | TGTGCCAGCAGTTACTCCGGACAGGGAAATAATGAAAAACTGTTTTTT | CASSYSGQGNNEKLFF
NA | TRBJ2-1 | TRBV29-1 | NA | TGCAGCGTTGAAGATCGAGGCTCTTACAATGAGCAGTTCTTC | CSVEDRGSYNEQFF
TRBD2 | TRBJ2-1 | TRBV27 | NA | TGTGCCAGCAGTAACTCTGCCGGGACTAGCGTCCCCAATGAGCAGTTCTTC | CASSNSAGTSVPNEQFF
NA | TRBJ1-5 | TRBV4-1 | NA | TGCGCCAGCAGCCAAGTAGCATCCAGCAATCAGCCCCAGCATTTT | CASSQVASSNQPQHF
NA | TRBJ2-1 | TRBV11-2 | NA | TGTGCCAGCAGCTCACCAGGAAGGCAGTACAATGAGCAGTTCTTC | CASSSPGRQYNEQFF
NA | TRBJ1-1 | TRBV4-1 | NA | TGCGCCAGCAGCCAACGGGAGAGCGATGAAGCTTTCTTT | CASSQRESDEAFF
NA | TRBJ2-1 | TRBV6-1 | NA | TGTGCCAGCAGTGAAGGGGGGGGCTACTACAATGAGCAGTTCTTC | CASSEGGGYYNEQFF
NA | TRBJ1-1 | TRBV9 | NA | TGTGCCAGCGGCCCGGTGGGGGGGGTCACTGAAGCTTTCTTT | CASGPVGGVTEAFF
TRBD2 | TRBJ2-5 | TRBV5-1 | NA | TGCGCCAGCAGTCCGGGACTAGCGGGAGGGCCGGGAGAGACCCAGTACTTC | CASSPGLAGGPGETQYF
TRBD2 | TRBJ2-1 | TRBV4-1 | NA | TGCGCCAGCAGCCTCGGGACTAGCGGGAGGAATGAGCAGTTCTTC | CASSLGTSGRNEQFF
TRBD1 | TRBJ1-6 | TRBV6-6 | NA | TGTGCCAGCACCGGACAGGGGCTCTATAATTCACCCCTCCACTTT | CASTGQGLYNSPLHF
NA | TRBJ2-1 | TRBV5-6 | NA | TGTGCCAGCAGCTTCGACAATGAGCAGTTCTTC | CASSFDNEQFF
NA | TRBJ2-1 | TRBV4-3 | few | TGCGCCAGCAGCCAAGTATCCAGGGCGAGTGAGCAGTTCTTC | CASSQVSRASEQFF
TRBD1 | TRBJ1-1 | TRBV5-6 | NA | TGTGCCAGCAGCTGGACAGGTGGGGCGAGCACTGAAGCTTTCTTT | CASSWTGGASTEAFF
NA | TRBJ2-1 | TRBV11-2 | NA | TGTGCCAGCAGCCCCCAGGACTCTTACAATGAGCAGTTCTTC | CASSPQDSYNEQFF
NA | TRBJ1-1 | TRBV7-9 | NA | TGTGCCAGCAGCTGGACAGCGAACACTGAAGCTTTCTTT | CASSWTANTEAFF
NA | TRBJ1-2 | TRBV5-1 | NA | TGCGCCAGCAGCTTGGGGTGGGGGCGAGGCATCTATGGCTACACCTTC | CASSLGWGRGIYGYTF
NA | TRBJ2-7 | TRBV18 | large | TGTGCCAGCTCACTGAGGACTAACCGTCCCCCCTACGAGCAGTACTTC | CASSLRTNRPPYEQYF
TRBD2 | TRBJ2-3 | TRBV4-2 | NA | TGTGCCAGCAGCCAAGATCTGGCGGGAGAAAGCACAGATACGCAGTATTTT | CASSQDLAGESTDTQYF
TRBD2 | TRBJ2-1 | TRBV7-3 | NA | TGTGCCAGCAGCCCATTAGCGGGACCTAGGGATGAGCAGTTCTTC | CASSPLAGPRDEQFF
TRBD2 | TRBJ2-5 | TRBV7-2 | NA | TGTGCCAGCAGCTTAAAGGGGGGCGGGGGGGAGACCCAGTACTTC | CASSLKGGGGETQYF
NA | TRBJ1-2 | TRBV4-3 | medium-sized | TGCGCCAGCAGCCAAGATCAGGGTTCTCCTAACTATGGCTACACCTTC | CASSQDQGSPNYGYTF
NA | TRBJ2-5 | TRBV2 | NA | TGTGCCAGCAGTGGCCTTCAGGGGCGGGAGCGGGGAGAGACCCAGTACTTC | CASSGLQGRERGETQYF
NA | TRBJ2-3 | TRBV9 | few | TGTGCCAGCAGCGTAGCTGGGCCTCCCAGTACAGATACGCAGTATTTT | CASSVAGPPSTDTQYF
NA | TRBJ1-3 | TRBV10-3 | NA | TGTGCCATCAGTGCGGACAGTAACACCATATATTTT | CAISADSNTIYF
NA | TRBJ2-2 | TRBV6-4 | NA | TGTGCCAGCAGTGGAGGACTTGGAGGTGGCGGGGAGCTGTTTTTT | CASSGGLGGGGELFF
NA | TRBJ2-2 | TRBV7-3 | once | TGTGCCAGCAGCCTAGACTACCTGAGTTCCGGGGAGCTGTTTTTT | CASSLDYLSSGELFF
TRBD1 | TRBJ1-2 | TRBV5-1 | once | TGCGCCAGCAGCTTGGGACAGGGAGCTAACTATGGCTACACCTTC | CASSLGQGANYGYTF
NA | TRBJ1-2 | TRBV6-5 | NA | TGTGCCAGCAGTACCCCAGGGCTCTCGAACTATGGCTACACCTTC | CASSTPGLSNYGYTF
NA | TRBJ2-7 | TRBV5-4 | NA | TGTGCCAGCAGCTTGGCCGGACACTCCTACGAGCAGTACTTC | CASSLAGHSYEQYF
TRBD1 | TRBJ1-2 | TRBV30 | NA | TGTGCCTGGAATAGACCCGGGACAGCGTATGGCTACACCTTC | CAWNRPGTAYGYTF
TRBD2 | TRBJ2-1 | TRBV4-1 | NA | TGCGCCAGCAGCCCGCGGACTAGCGGGGACCTTGTGGATGAGCAGTTCTTC | CASSPRTSGDLVDEQFF
TRBD2 | TRBJ2-5 | TRBV5-1 | NA | TGCGCCAGCAGCTCCCATGGGACTAGCGGTCAAGAGACCCAGTACTTC | CASSSHGTSGQETQYF
NA | TRBJ1-3 | TRBV29-1 | NA | TGCAGCGTTGCCCGGACTGACGGCGACACCATATATTTT | CSVARTDGDTIYF
TRBD2 | TRBJ2-5 | TRBV5-1 | NA | TGCGCCAGCAGCTTGGGGTGGCTAGCGGGAGACACCCAAGAGACCCAGTACTTC | CASSLGWLAGDTQETQYF